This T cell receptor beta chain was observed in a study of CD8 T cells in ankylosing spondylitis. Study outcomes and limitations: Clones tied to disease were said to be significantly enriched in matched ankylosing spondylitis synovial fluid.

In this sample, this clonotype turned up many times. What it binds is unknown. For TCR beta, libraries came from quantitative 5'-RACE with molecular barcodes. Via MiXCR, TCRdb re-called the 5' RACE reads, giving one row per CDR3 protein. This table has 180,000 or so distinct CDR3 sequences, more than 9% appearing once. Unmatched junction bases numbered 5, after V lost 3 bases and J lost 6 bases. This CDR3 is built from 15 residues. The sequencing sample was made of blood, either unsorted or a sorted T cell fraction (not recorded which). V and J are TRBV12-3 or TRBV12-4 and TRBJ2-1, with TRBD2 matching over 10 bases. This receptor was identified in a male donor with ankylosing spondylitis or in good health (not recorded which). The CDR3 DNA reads TGTGCCAGCAGTTTCCTCAGCGGGAGGGGCAATGAGCAGTTCTTC. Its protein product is CASSFLSGRGNEQFF.